Below, one T cell receptor (beta chain) is given with its context. The antigen is undetermined. The J segment lost 2 bases and the V segment lost 4 bases, leaving 6 bases of the junction unmatched. Germline CDR1 is SGDLS and CDR2 is YYNGEE. CDR3 length: 16 residues. This specimen belongs to a study of T cell responses to AZD1222 COVID-19 vaccine. Study conclusions and caveats: Repertoires in all cases were sampled only once the peak T cell response had passed.

Data came from immunoSEQ multiplex PCR; TCRdb stores just in-frame clones and leaves some out. Here the sample spans fewer than 150,000 clones, roughly 84% being singletons. The receptor comes from an adult in good health. The specimen comprised peripheral blood, sampled on day 0 of AZD1222 vaccination. The chain combines TRBV9 with TRBJ2-4, with TRBD1 identical over 10 bases. The CDR3 here is CASSTKTGGSKNIQYF. The CDR3 bases are TGTGCCAGCAGCACTAAGACAGGGGGCTCCAAAAACATTCAGTACTTC.